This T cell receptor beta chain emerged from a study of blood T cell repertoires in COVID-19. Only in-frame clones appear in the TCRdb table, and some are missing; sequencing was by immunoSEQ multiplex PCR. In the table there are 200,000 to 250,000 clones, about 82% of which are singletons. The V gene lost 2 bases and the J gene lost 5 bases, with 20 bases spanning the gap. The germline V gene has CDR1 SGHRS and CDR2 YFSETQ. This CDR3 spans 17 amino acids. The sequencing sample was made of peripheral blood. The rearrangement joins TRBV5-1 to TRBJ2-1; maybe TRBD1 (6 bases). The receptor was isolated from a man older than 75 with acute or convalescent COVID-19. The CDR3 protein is CASSLPPGQGRDNEQFF. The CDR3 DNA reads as TGCGCCAGCAGCTTACCCCCGGGACAAGGGCGGGACAATGAGCAGTTCTTC. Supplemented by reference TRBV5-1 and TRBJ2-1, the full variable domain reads KAGVTQTPRYLIKTRGQQVTLSCSPISGHRSVSWYQQTPGQGLQFLFEYFSETQRNKGNFPGRFSGRQFSNSRSEMNVSTLELGDSALYLCASSLPPGQGRDNEQFFGPGTRLTVL.